Following are 12 T cell receptor beta chains from one sample sequenced in a study of blood T cells in healthy people across ages. Next came a second PCR, run for about 6 to 12 cycles, which used a sample-barcoded 5' primer along with a J-beta primer mix. TCRdb re-analysed the 5' RACE reads in MiXCR, keeping a single row per CDR3 protein. The sample includes some 1.1 million distinct CDR3 sequences, 30% to 40% of them seen just once. The sequencing input was blood. The receptors were gathered from a young man in good health.

The genes are TRBV6-2 or TRBV6-3 and TRBJ1-1, with a tentative D call TRBD1 (6 bases). Germline V gives CDR1 MNHEY, CDR2 SVGEGT. With 3 bases removed from V and 5 bases from J, the gap between germline ends came to 13 bases. The CDR3 loop spans 14 amino acids. The CDR3 spells CASSYGGAKTEAFF. The CDR3 bases are TGTGCCAGCAGTTATGGGGGGGCGAAGACTGAAGCTTTCTTT.

This clonotype was picked up a small number of times. The genes are TRBV20-1 and TRBJ1-1, with D unclear. CDR1 DFQATT and CDR2 SNEGSKA come from the germline V gene (reference sequence). The CDR3 sequence is 13 residues long. Trimming removed 6 bases at V and 6 bases at J, with 17 bases between. Written as DNA, the CDR3 is TGCAGTGCCCCCCCCGGGCGGAGGGCTGAAGCTTTCTTT. It translates to CSAPPGRRAEAFF.

The chain combines TRBV9 with TRBJ2-6; D is uncertain. V was clipped by 0 bases and J by 0 bases, with 7 bases between them. Looked up from germline, CDR1 is SGDLS and CDR2 is YYNGEE. The CDR3 has 16 residues. CDR3 region: CASSVAGLSGANVLTF. As DNA, the CDR3 is TGTGCCAGCAGCGTAGCGGGTCTCTCTGGGGCCAACGTCCTGACTTTC.

The chain couples TRBV6-2 or TRBV6-3 to TRBJ2-1, with D possibly TRBD2 on 6 matching bases. Near its end, the DNA agrees better with TRBJ2-7, so the J call may be wrong. CDR3 length: 15 amino acids. In germline, CDR1 is MNHEY, CDR2 SVGEGT. The CDR3 spells CASSQRGSSYNEQYF. CDR3 DNA: TGTGCCAGCAGTCAACGGGGGAGCTCCTACAATGAGCAGTACTTC.

This clonotype was observed at least ten times. V is TRBV4-3 and J is TRBJ1-1, with D possibly matching TRBD1 (5 bases). CDR3 length: 16 amino acids. V was pared by 2 bases and J by 0 bases, with 13 bases between. Germline V gene data show CDR1 as LGHNA and CDR2 as YSLEER. This chain's CDR3 is CASSQQGRTMNTEAFF. The CDR3 bases are TGCGCCAGCAGCCAACAGGGACGGACTATGAACACTGAAGCTTTCTTT.

A word on this clonotype: It may be a read error: a sequence one base away is much more abundant. The chain couples TRBV12-3 or TRBV12-4 to TRBJ1-6; D call uncertain. The CDR3 loop spans 12 amino acids. The CDR3 nucleotides are TGTGCCAGCAGTTTTGAAAATTCACCCCCCCACTTT. The encoded protein is CASSFENSPPHF.

In DNA, the CDR3 is TGTGCCAGCAGCCGGGACTTTAGTGAGCAGTTCTTC. Translating it yields CASSRDFSEQFF. The chain employs TRBV6-5 and TRBJ2-1, with D perhaps TRBD2 (6 bases). CDR1 is MNHEY, CDR2 SVGAGI, per germline. The CDR3 is 12 residues long. Trimming stripped 6 bases from V and 9 bases from J, with 12 bases between.

There are a few counts of this clonotype. The chain carries TRBV6-2 or TRBV6-3 and TRBJ2-7, with 7 bases aligning to TRBD1. Germline V gives CDR1 MNHEY, CDR2 SVGEGT. There are 16 residues in the CDR3. J was trimmed by 2 bases and V by 2 bases; bases with no gene match: 9. The CDR3 loop reads CASSYGGQKITYEQYF. In DNA form, the CDR3 reads TGTGCCAGCAGTTACGGGGGACAGAAAATAACCTACGAGCAGTACTTC.

This clonotype was seen a few times. This sequence joins TRBV4-3 and TRBJ1-1, with D possibly TRBD1 on 5 matching bases. Per the germline V gene, CDR1 is LGHNA and CDR2 is YSLEER. The CDR3 contains 14 residues. Trimming removed 7 bases at V and 1 base at J, with 13 bases between. In DNA form, the CDR3 reads TGCGCCAGCACCAAAGGTGGGGCGAACACTGAAGCTTTCTTT. This codes for CASTKGGANTEAFF.

This clonotype occurred a few times. This rearrangement joins TRBV4-2 to TRBJ2-7; D gene unclear. The V gene's germline CDR1 is LGHNA and CDR2 YNFKEQ. This CDR3 comprises 14 residues. V shed 1 base and J shed 4 bases, with 11 bases lying between them. CDR3 DNA: TGTGCCAGCAGCCAAGGAGAAGGTAGTTACGAGCAGTACTTC. It is translated as CASSQGEGSYEQYF.

The chain uses TRBV19 and TRBJ1-5, with D possibly TRBD1 on 5 matching bases. Trimming stripped 1 base from V and 1 base from J, with 20 bases between. Per germline, CDR1 LNHDA and CDR2 SQIVND (reference sequence). The CDR3 totals 19 residues. The CDR3 nucleotides are TGTGCCAGTAGTATAGTTAATTTCTTTGGGGCCTCAAGCAATCAGCCCCAGCATTTT. As protein: CASSIVNFFGASSNQPQHF.

The chain is built from TRBV7-9 and TRBJ2-3; 7 nucleotides align to TRBD2. Germline loops: CDR1 SEHNR, CDR2 FQNEAQ (reference sequence). Trimming cost V 3 bases and J 2 bases; bases outside gene matches: 11. The CDR3 is 17 residues long. The CDR3 region is CASSFPRGTLNTDTQYF. CDR3 DNA sequence: TGTGCCAGCAGCTTCCCGCGGGGGACCCTGAACACAGATACGCAGTATTTT.